The sequence of this T cell receptor (beta chain) was determined in a study of PD-1 blockade in classical Hodgkin lymphoma. The wider study: It was nivolumab at 3 mg/kg, given intravenously every 2 weeks, that patients received. Study observations and caveats: Relapsed/refractory patients reportedly had the lowest baseline TCR diversity, below newly diagnosed patients, who were below healthy donors.

After autologous stem cell transplantation all patients relapsed, and prior brentuximab vedotin exposure differed between cohorts. Patients' outcomes at their best amounted to complete response, partial response or progressive disease. Germline CDR1 and CDR2: ENHRY and SYGVKD. The length of the CDR3 is 15 residues. J lost 1 base, V lost 2 bases, and 0 bases had no gene match. Profiled with immunoSEQ multiplex PCR; TCRdb holds only in-frame clones, not every one. The sample contains approximately 89,000 clones, approximately 88% of which appear only once. Points on this clone: What it binds is unknown.

The clonotype was recovered from a human donor with classical Hodgkin lymphoma. The sample consisted of peripheral blood mononuclear cells (PBMCs), taken at baseline. This sequence joins TRBV10-3 and TRBJ2-3; the match to TRBD2 covers 10 bases. CDR3 amino acids: CAISEGLAGTDTQYF. The CDR3 DNA sequence: TGTGCCATCAGTGAGGGACTAGCGGGCACAGATACGCAGTATTTT.